A selection of T cell receptor beta chains follows, all from one sample in a study of blood T cell repertoires in COVID-19. The table came from immunoSEQ multiplex PCR; TCRdb's copy has only in-frame clones and leaves some out. The sample holds approximately 100,000 clones, roughly nine tenths seen once. Sequencing was performed on peripheral blood. These receptors all come from a woman of 80 years or more with active COVID-19. Each CDR3 is given without its conserved first and last residue.

>TRBV7-2|TRBJ2-7
ASSRDRGPDEQY
>TRBV6-2/TRBV6-3|TRBJ1-5
ASSYYLRGNQPQH
>TRBV9|TRBJ2-3
ASSAGIFTDTQY
>TRBV7-3|TRBJ2-1
ASSLIVTGNHEQF
>TRBV6-6|TRBJ2-3
ASATSGGKDTQY
>TRBV5-6|TRBJ1-5
ASSGRGGRSNQPQH
>TRBV6-2/TRBV6-3|TRBJ2-1
ASSLRLASYNEQF
>TRBV2|TRBJ1-5
ASSEPSRGYNQPQH
>TRBV27|TRBJ2-3
ASREAGAGTDTQY
>TRBV18|TRBJ1-3
ASSPNSLSSGNTIY
>TRBV19|TRBJ2-2
ASTHLGQKTGELF
>TRBV7-2|TRBJ2-1
ASSLTSGSNYNEQF
>TRBV18|TRBJ2-3
ASSPSSGSTDTQY
>TRBV5-1|TRBJ2-5
ASSWTSVQETQY
>TRBV5-5|TRBJ1-2
ASRSATAGVYGYT
>TRBV7-9|TRBJ2-5
ASSLAGGQGRQETQY
>TRBV7-2|TRBJ1-2
ASSRDRGGYT
>TRBV28|TRBJ2-7
ASSLRLYEQY
>TRBV28|TRBJ2-2
ASSFGRLFTGELF
>TRBV6-5|TRBJ1-1
ASSSPTGRTEAF
>TRBV19|TRBJ1-2
ASRKSGVAYGYT
>TRBV6-1|TRBJ2-1
ASSDGTRGGNEQF
>TRBV7-9|TRBJ1-1
ASSLMEVGEAF
>TRBV20-1|TRBJ1-5
SASEQGEPQH
>TRBV2|TRBJ2-7
ASSALAGAREQY
>TRBV19|TRBJ2-3
ASSIMARDSTDTQY
>TRBV19|TRBJ2-7
ASSLTSAYEQY
>TRBV28|TRBJ1-2
ASSRFYGRGTNYGYT
>TRBV6-5|TRBJ2-2
ASSYGTDTGELF
>TRBV19|TRBJ2-7
ASSIQGGLGYEQY
>TRBV5-1|TRBJ2-2
ASSPGTGSANTGELF
>TRBV18|TRBJ2-7
ASSPGLAESSYEQY
>TRBV6-6|TRBJ1-5
ASFWGLGNQPQH
>TRBV24-1|TRBJ2-7
ATRENHEQY
>TRBV2|TRBJ2-7
ASRFRASSYEQY
>TRBV9|TRBJ2-3
ASGPIVGGADTQY
>TRBV7-2|TRBJ2-1
ASSLRASGRGDGEQF
>TRBV11-3|TRBJ2-3
ASSPGHGRNTQY
>TRBV4-3|TRBJ2-1
ASSLGQGELNEQF
>TRBV7-2|TRBJ1-5
ASSPRGSGENQPQH
>TRBV6-5|TRBJ1-2
ASSSGGDGYT
>TRBV7-9|TRBJ2-3
AGGLSTDTQY
>TRBV4-2|TRBJ2-5
ASSQEYYEETQY
>TRBV13|TRBJ2-1
ASSPPRTSGTYNEQF
>TRBV9|TRBJ2-1
ASSVGAARNNEQF
>TRBV4-1|TRBJ2-2
ASSLSTGTETGELF
>TRBV4-2|TRBJ2-2
ASSQLTSGMATGELF
>TRBV6-5|TRBJ1-4
ASRRVANEKLF